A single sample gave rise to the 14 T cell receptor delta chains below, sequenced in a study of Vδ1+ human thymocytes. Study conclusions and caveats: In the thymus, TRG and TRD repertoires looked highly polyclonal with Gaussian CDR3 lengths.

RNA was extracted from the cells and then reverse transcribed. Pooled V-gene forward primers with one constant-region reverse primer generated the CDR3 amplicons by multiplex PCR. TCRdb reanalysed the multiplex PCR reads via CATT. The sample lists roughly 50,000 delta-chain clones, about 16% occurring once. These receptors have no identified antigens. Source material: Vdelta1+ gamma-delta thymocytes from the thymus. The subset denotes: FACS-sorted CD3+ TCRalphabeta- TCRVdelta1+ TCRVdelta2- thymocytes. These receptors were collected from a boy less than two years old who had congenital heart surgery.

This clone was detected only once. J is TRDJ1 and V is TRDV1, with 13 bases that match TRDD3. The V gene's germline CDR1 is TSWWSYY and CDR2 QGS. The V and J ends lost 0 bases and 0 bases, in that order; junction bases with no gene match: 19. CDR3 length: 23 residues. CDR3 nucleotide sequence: TGTGCTCTTGGGGAACTCCTCCCTACTTCAACTGGGGGATACGGAAGTTACACCGATAAACTCATCTTT. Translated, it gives CALGELLPTSTGGYGSYTDKLIF.

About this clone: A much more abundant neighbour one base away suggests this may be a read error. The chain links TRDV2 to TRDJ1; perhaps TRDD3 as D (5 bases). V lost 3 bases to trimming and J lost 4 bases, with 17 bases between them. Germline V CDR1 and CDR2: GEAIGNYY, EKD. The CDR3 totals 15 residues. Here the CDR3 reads CACDPYWRYIDKLIF. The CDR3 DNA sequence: TGTGCCTGTGACCCTTACTGGAGGTACATCGATAAACTCATCTTT.

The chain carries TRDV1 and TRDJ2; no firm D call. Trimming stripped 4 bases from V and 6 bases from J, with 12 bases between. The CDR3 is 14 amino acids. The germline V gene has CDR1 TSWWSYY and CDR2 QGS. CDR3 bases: TGTGCTCTTGGGGGTTCGTCTATAGCAGCACAACTCTTCTTT. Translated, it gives CALGGSSIAAQLFF.

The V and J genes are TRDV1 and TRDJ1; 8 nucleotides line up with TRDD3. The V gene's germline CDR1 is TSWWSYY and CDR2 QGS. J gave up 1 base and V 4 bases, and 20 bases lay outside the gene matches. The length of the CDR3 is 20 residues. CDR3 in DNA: TGTGCTCTTGGGGGAACTATGGCTCCAACTTACTGGGGGTCCACCGATAAACTCATCTTT. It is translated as CALGGTMAPTYWGSTDKLIF.

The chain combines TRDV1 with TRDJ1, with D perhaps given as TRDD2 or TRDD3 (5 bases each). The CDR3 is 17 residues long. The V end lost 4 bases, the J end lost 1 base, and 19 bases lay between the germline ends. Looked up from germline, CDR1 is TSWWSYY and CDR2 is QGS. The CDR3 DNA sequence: TGTGCTCTTGGGGGAGCTCTAGGCCCTACTGGCACCGATAAACTCATCTTT. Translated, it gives CALGGALGPTGTDKLIF.

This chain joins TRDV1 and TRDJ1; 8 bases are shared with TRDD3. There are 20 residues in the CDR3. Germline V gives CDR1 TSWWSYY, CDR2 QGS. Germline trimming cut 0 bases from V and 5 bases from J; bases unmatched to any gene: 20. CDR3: CALGELGPRRLEGIRDKLIF. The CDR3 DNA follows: TGTGCTCTTGGGGAACTAGGACCTCGGAGGCTAGAAGGGATACGAGATAAACTCATCTTT.

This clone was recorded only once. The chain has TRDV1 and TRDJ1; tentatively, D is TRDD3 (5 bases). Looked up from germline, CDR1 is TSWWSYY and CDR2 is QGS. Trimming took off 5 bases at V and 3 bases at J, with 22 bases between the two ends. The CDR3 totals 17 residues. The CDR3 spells CALGPGPGDPFADKLIF. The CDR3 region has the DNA TGTGCTCTTGGGCCAGGTCCCGGGGACCCTTTCGCCGATAAACTCATCTTT.

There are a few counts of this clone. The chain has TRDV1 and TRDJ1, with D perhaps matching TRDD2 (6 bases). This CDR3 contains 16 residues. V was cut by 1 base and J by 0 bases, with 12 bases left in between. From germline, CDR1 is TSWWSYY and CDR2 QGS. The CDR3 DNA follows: TGTGCTCTTGGGGAACCCTCTTCCTGTGACACCGATAAACTCATCTTT. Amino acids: CALGEPSSCDTDKLIF.

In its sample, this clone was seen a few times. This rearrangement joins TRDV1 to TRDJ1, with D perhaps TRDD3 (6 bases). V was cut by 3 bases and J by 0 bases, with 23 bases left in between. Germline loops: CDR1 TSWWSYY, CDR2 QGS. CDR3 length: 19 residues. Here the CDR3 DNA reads TGTGCTCTTGGGGATCCCCCACGGGAGTGGGGGCCTTACACCGATAAACTCATCTTT. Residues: CALGDPPREWGPYTDKLIF.

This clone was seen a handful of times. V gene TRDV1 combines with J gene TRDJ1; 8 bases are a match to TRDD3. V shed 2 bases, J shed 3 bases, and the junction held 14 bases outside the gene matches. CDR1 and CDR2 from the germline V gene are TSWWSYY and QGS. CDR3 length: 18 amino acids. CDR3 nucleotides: TGTGCTCTTGGGGAATTCCTATTGGGGGATGTCGGATCCGATAAACTCATCTTT. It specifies CALGEFLLGDVGSDKLIF.

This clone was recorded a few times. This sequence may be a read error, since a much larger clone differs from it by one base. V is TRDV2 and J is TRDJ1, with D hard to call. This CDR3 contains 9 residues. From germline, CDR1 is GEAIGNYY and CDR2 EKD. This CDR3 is CACVGKPIF. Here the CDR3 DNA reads TGTGCCTGCGTGGGTAAACCCATCTTT.

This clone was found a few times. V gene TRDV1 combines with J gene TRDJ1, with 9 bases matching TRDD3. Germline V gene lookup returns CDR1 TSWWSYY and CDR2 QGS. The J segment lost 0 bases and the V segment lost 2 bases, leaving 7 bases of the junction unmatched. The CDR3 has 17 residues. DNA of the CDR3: TGTGCTCTTGGGGAATCTTCTCCTGGGGGATACACCGATAAACTCATCTTT. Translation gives CALGESSPGGYTDKLIF.

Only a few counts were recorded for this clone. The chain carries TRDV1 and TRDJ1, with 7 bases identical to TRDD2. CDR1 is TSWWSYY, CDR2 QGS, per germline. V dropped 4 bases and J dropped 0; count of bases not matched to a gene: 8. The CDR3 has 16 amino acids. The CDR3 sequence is CALGAFLWLYTDKLIF. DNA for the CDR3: TGTGCTCTTGGGGCCTTCCTGTGGTTGTACACCGATAAACTCATCTTT.

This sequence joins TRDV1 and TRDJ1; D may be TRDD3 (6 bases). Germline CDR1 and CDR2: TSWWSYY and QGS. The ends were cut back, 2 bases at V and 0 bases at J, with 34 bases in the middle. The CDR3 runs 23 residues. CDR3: CALGEFPSPYVDAVGGDTDKLIF. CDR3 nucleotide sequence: TGTGCTCTTGGGGAATTTCCCTCGCCCTACGTTGACGCAGTCGGGGGAGACACCGATAAACTCATCTTT.